What follows describes a single TCR beta chain. Germline CDR1 SGHNT, CDR2 YENEEA. Trimming cost V 6 bases and J 7 bases; bases outside gene matches: 6. This CDR3 contains 13 residues. This sample is part of a study of blood T cell repertoires in COVID-19. Whole-study context: PBMCs, B-cell-depleted T cells, or T cells were the source of the cDNA or gDNA that made up the material.

In the source study's methods: By means of reference gene primer amplification, nucleated cell counts were estimated. TCRdb's table, derived via immunoSEQ multiplex PCR, lists solely in-frame clones and lacks some. V, J and clone size derive from that table, while D and trimming were established from the DNA sequence. The sample yields around 45,000 clones, roughly 87% seen once. The sample comprised peripheral blood. The chain has TRBV11-3 and TRBJ2-1, with 7 bases matching TRBD1. The clonotype comes from a woman aged 55-75 years with acute or convalescent COVID-19. The CDR3 sequence: CASSLTGTNEQFF. DNA of the CDR3: TGTGCCAGCAGTTTGACAGGGACGAATGAGCAGTTCTTC.